This TCR beta chain was recovered during a study of beta chain features in type 1 diabetes. V lost 5 bases and J 6 bases, leaving 29 bases between the germline ends. This CDR3 spans 19 amino acids. Investigators reverse transcribed all isolated RNA, so they sequenced expressed TCRB transcripts. Libraries were prepared by immunoSEQ multiplex PCR; TCRdb keeps only in-frame clonotypes and omits some of them. Of some 150,000 clones listed, 48% were seen once; the top ten hold under 0.45%. This clone was observed a handful of times. This TCR came from a man younger than 35 in good health. The sample comprised Tregs from blood. This chain joins TRBV6-7 and TRBJ1-5; D is perhaps TRBD1 (6 bases). TRBV6-7 is placed among ORFs of uncertain function. The CDR3 DNA is TGTGCCAGCAGTCCCCCGCCGCAGGGGCCGACCCCTTGCGGTCAGCCCCAGCATTTT. Translating it yields CASSPPPQGPTPCGQPQHF.